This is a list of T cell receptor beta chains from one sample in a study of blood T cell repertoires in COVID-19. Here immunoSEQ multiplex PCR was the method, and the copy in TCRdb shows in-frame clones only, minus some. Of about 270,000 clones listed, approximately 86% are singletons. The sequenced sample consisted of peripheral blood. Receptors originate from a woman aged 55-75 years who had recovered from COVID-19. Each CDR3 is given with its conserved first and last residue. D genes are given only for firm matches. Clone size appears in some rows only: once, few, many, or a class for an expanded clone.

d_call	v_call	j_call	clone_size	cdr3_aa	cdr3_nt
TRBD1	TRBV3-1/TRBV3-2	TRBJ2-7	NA	CASSFPGQGYEQYF	TGTGCCAGCAGCTTCCCGGGACAGGGGTACGAGCAGTACTTC
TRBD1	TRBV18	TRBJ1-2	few	CASPPPDREGGYTF	TGTGCCAGCCCCCCCCCTGACAGGGAAGGCGGCTACACCTTC
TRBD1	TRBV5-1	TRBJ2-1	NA	CASSRGQPGNEQFF	TGCGCCAGCAGCAGGGGACAGCCAGGCAATGAGCAGTTCTTC
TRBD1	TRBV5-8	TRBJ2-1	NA	CASKGQGTYNEQFF	TGTGCCAGCAAAGGACAGGGGACCTACAATGAGCAGTTCTTC
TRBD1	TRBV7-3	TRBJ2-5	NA	CASSATGTGQETQYF	TGTGCCAGCAGCGCAACCGGGACAGGGCAAGAGACCCAGTACTTC
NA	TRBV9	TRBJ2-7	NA	CASSVGGDTRNEQYF	TGTGCCAGCAGCGTAGGAGGGGACACTCGAAACGAGCAGTACTTC
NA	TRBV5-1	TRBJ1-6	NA	CASRLSGGADSPLHF	TGCGCCAGCAGGCTGTCGGGGGGCGCAGATTCACCCCTCCACTTT
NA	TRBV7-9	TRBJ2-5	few	CASSPDGTSQETQYF	TGTGCCAGCAGCCCCGACGGGACTTCACAAGAGACCCAGTACTTC
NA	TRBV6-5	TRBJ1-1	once	CASSHVWGEGTEAFF	TGTGCCAGCAGCCACGTTTGGGGGGAAGGGACTGAAGCTTTCTTT
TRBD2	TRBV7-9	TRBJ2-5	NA	CAGTSGETQYF	TGTGCCGGTACTAGCGGTGAGACCCAGTACTTC
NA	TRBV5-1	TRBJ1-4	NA	CASSLTGRVPNEKLFF	TGCGCCAGCAGCTTAACAGGGAGGGTCCCTAATGAAAAACTGTTTTTT
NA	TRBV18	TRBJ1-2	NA	CASSQREGYTF	TGTGCCAGCTCACAGAGGGAAGGCTACACCTTC
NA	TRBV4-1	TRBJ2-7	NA	CASSQPRELDEQYF	TGCGCCAGCAGCCAACCCAGGGAATTAGACGAGCAGTACTTC
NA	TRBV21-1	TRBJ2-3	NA	CASSLRGVAEPTDTQYF	TGTGCCAGCAGCTTACGGGGCGTAGCGGAGCCCACAGATACGCAGTATTTT
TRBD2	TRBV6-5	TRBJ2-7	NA	CASSYSSGGSHEQYF	TGTGCCAGCAGTTACTCTAGCGGGGGTTCTCACGAGCAGTACTTC
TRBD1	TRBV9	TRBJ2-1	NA	CASSGSRQGMSYNEQFF	TGTGCCAGCAGCGGAAGTCGACAGGGGATGTCCTACAATGAGCAGTTCTTC
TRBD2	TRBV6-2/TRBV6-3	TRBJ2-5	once	CASSYLAGGSRGTQYF	TGTGCCAGCAGTTACCTAGCGGGGGGCAGCCGGGGGACCCAGTACTTC
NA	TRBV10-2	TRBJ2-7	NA	CASREGHRVGEQYF	TGCGCCAGCAGGGAGGGGCACAGGGTCGGTGAGCAGTACTTC
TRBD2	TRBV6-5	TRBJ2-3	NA	CASSRTSSTDTQYF	TGTGCCAGCAGCCGGACTAGCTCAACAGATACGCAGTATTTT
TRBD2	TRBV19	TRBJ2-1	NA	CASSPRGGLGNEQFF	TGTGCCAGTAGTCCCCGGGGGGGCCTAGGAAATGAGCAGTTCTTC
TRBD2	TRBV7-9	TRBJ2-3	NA	CASSFRPRGSTDTQYF	TGTGCCAGCAGCTTTCGCCCGCGGGGGAGCACAGATACGCAGTATTTT
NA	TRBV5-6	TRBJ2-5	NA	CASSLGQGDFQETQYF	TGTGCCAGCAGCTTGGGGCAGGGTGATTTCCAAGAGACCCAGTACTTC